These T cell receptor beta chains were read from a single sample in a study of blood T cell repertoires in COVID-19. Only in-frame clones appear in the TCRdb table, and some are missing; sequencing was by immunoSEQ multiplex PCR. The repertoire holds approximately 170,000 clones, with 89% as singletons. The sequenced sample was peripheral blood. The receptors were sampled from a man between 18 and 29 years old who had recovered from COVID-19. Each CDR3 is given with its conserved first and last residue. The order of the fields is J gene, V gene, D gene, clone size, CDR3 protein, CDR3 DNA. The D gene is left open where the match is weak. The listing skips clone size in some rows; elsewhere it reads once, few, many or a size class.

j_gene: TRBJ2-7
v_gene: TRBV7-2
d_gene: -
abundance: once
CDR3aa: CASSPPGYEQYF
CDR3nt: TGTGCCAGCAGCCCACCAGGGTACGAGCAGTACTTC

j_gene: TRBJ2-7
v_gene: TRBV30
d_gene: -
abundance: -
CDR3aa: CAWRTAYEQYF
CDR3nt: TGTGCCTGGAGGACAGCGTACGAGCAGTACTTC

j_gene: TRBJ1-1
v_gene: TRBV7-9
d_gene: TRBD1
abundance: few
CDR3aa: CASSLGVDAGQEAFF
CDR3nt: TGTGCCAGCAGCTTAGGGGTTGATGCGGGACAGGAAGCTTTCTTT

j_gene: TRBJ2-2
v_gene: TRBV7-2
d_gene: TRBD2
abundance: once
CDR3aa: CASSLTSGIARNTGELFF
CDR3nt: TGTGCCAGCAGCTTAACTAGCGGGATAGCTAGGAACACCGGGGAGCTGTTTTTT

j_gene: TRBJ1-4
v_gene: TRBV4-1
d_gene: -
abundance: -
CDR3aa: CASSQMQGWGNEKLFF
CDR3nt: TGCGCCAGCAGCCAAATGCAGGGTTGGGGTAATGAAAAACTGTTTTTT

j_gene: TRBJ2-2
v_gene: TRBV6-1
d_gene: TRBD2
abundance: -
CDR3aa: CASSESTGTSGRGGGELFF
CDR3nt: TGTGCCAGCAGTGAAAGTACCGGGACTAGCGGGAGAGGGGGCGGGGAGCTGTTTTTT

j_gene: TRBJ1-2
v_gene: TRBV19
d_gene: TRBD1
abundance: -
CDR3aa: CASSIEPGGNYGYTF
CDR3nt: TGTGCCAGTAGTATAGAGCCAGGGGGTAACTATGGCTACACCTTC

j_gene: TRBJ2-7
v_gene: TRBV19
d_gene: TRBD1
abundance: -
CDR3aa: CASSPQRWDRAPTLSYEQYF
CDR3nt: TGTGCCAGTAGTCCTCAGAGGTGGGACAGGGCCCCCACCCTCTCCTACGAGCAGTACTTC

j_gene: TRBJ2-7
v_gene: TRBV13
d_gene: -
abundance: -
CDR3aa: CASSAPGTSSSYEQYF
CDR3nt: TGTGCCAGCAGCGCGCCCGGGACTTCGAGCTCCTACGAGCAGTACTTC

j_gene: TRBJ2-1
v_gene: TRBV29-1
d_gene: -
abundance: -
CDR3aa: CSVEVQGMGEQFF
CDR3nt: TGCAGCGTTGAAGTGCAGGGGATGGGTGAGCAGTTCTTC

j_gene: TRBJ2-2
v_gene: TRBV5-1
d_gene: -
abundance: once
CDR3aa: CASSPGLLRTGELFF
CDR3nt: TGCGCCAGCTCCCCGGGACTGCTCCGCACCGGGGAGCTGTTTTTT

j_gene: TRBJ2-7
v_gene: TRBV5-4
d_gene: -
abundance: once
CDR3aa: CASSLAGVYEQYF
CDR3nt: TGTGCCAGCAGCTTGGCGGGAGTCTACGAGCAGTACTTC

j_gene: TRBJ2-3
v_gene: TRBV5-4
d_gene: TRBD1
abundance: -
CDR3aa: CASSPGQIPDTQYF
CDR3nt: TGTGCCAGCAGCCCGGGACAGATTCCAGATACGCAGTATTTT

j_gene: TRBJ1-5
v_gene: TRBV3-1/TRBV3-2
d_gene: TRBD1
abundance: once
CDR3aa: CASSPGGRGSNQPQHF
CDR3nt: TGTGCCAGCAGCCCAGGGGGCCGGGGGAGCAATCAGCCCCAGCATTTT

j_gene: TRBJ1-6
v_gene: TRBV19
d_gene: -
abundance: -
CDR3aa: CASSIQGGLLDSPLHF
CDR3nt: TGTGCCAGTAGTATTCAGGGAGGTTTACTGGATTCACCCCTCCACTTT

j_gene: TRBJ1-2
v_gene: TRBV7-9
d_gene: -
abundance: -
CDR3aa: CASSLPDRWQGYGYTF
CDR3nt: TGTGCCAGCAGCTTGCCCGACAGATGGCAGGGCTATGGCTACACCTTC

j_gene: TRBJ2-7
v_gene: TRBV11-2
d_gene: -
abundance: -
CDR3aa: CASSLDAPGEQYF
CDR3nt: TGTGCCAGCAGCTTAGACGCCCCAGGGGAGCAGTACTTC

j_gene: TRBJ1-1
v_gene: TRBV19
d_gene: -
abundance: -
CDR3aa: CASKSKFYTEAFF
CDR3nt: TGTGCCAGTAAATCAAAATTTTACACTGAAGCTTTCTTT

j_gene: TRBJ2-4
v_gene: TRBV5-1
d_gene: -
abundance: -
CDR3aa: CASSPDRRTKNIQYF
CDR3nt: TGCGCCAGCAGCCCAGACAGGCGCACCAAAAACATTCAGTACTTC

j_gene: TRBJ2-2
v_gene: TRBV28
d_gene: TRBD2
abundance: -
CDR3aa: CASSLVSLSGSKEEGDTGELFF
CDR3nt: TGTGCCAGCAGTTTAGTCTCCTTAAGCGGGAGTAAGGAAGAGGGGGACACCGGGGAGCTGTTTTTT

j_gene: TRBJ1-4
v_gene: TRBV5-1
d_gene: -
abundance: -
CDR3aa: CASSLGTVATNEKLFF
CDR3nt: TGCGCCAGCAGCTTGGGGACAGTTGCAACTAATGAAAAACTGTTTTTT

j_gene: TRBJ2-5
v_gene: TRBV19
d_gene: -
abundance: once
CDR3aa: CASSLSGQRTQETQYF
CDR3nt: TGTGCCAGTAGTCTCTCGGGACAACGGACCCAAGAGACCCAGTACTTC

j_gene: TRBJ1-2
v_gene: TRBV7-9
d_gene: -
abundance: -
CDR3aa: CASSLNLAGRGGYTF
CDR3nt: TGTGCCAGCAGCTTAAACCTGGCGGGGAGGGGCGGCTACACCTTC

j_gene: TRBJ2-2
v_gene: TRBV9
d_gene: TRBD1
abundance: -
CDR3aa: CASSVGVGDRGRTGELFF
CDR3nt: TGTGCCAGCAGCGTAGGGGTTGGGGACAGGGGGCGCACCGGGGAGCTGTTTTTT

j_gene: TRBJ2-4
v_gene: TRBV28
d_gene: -
abundance: -
CDR3aa: CASSFELNIQYF
CDR3nt: TGTGCCAGCAGTTTTGAGTTAAACATTCAGTACTTC

j_gene: TRBJ2-7
v_gene: TRBV6-6
d_gene: -
abundance: few
CDR3aa: CASSYLGEQYF
CDR3nt: TGTGCCAGCAGTTACCTAGGCGAGCAGTACTTC

j_gene: TRBJ1-1
v_gene: TRBV4-1
d_gene: TRBD1
abundance: -
CDR3aa: CASNRGGDSEAFF
CDR3nt: TGCGCCAGCAACCGGGGCGGGGACAGTGAAGCTTTCTTT

j_gene: TRBJ1-3
v_gene: TRBV4-3
d_gene: TRBD1
abundance: -
CDR3aa: CASSQSGQTGNTIYF
CDR3nt: TGCGCCAGCAGCCAATCGGGACAGACTGGAAACACCATATATTTT

j_gene: TRBJ1-4
v_gene: TRBV28
d_gene: -
abundance: -
CDR3aa: CASRSGIEKLFF
CDR3nt: TGTGCCAGCAGGTCAGGGATTGAAAAACTGTTTTTT

j_gene: TRBJ2-2
v_gene: TRBV27
d_gene: TRBD1
abundance: -
CDR3aa: CASGWTGDTGELFF
CDR3nt: TGTGCCAGCGGTTGGACAGGGGACACCGGGGAGCTGTTTTTT

j_gene: TRBJ2-5
v_gene: TRBV13
d_gene: TRBD2
abundance: -
CDR3aa: CASGPGGKETQYF
CDR3nt: TGTGCCAGCGGACCGGGGGGTAAAGAGACCCAGTACTTC